Listed here are 31 T cell receptor beta chains from one sample, sequenced in a study of T cells in Graves' hyperthyroidism and ophthalmopathy. There were TCR beta CDR3 regions amplified from RNA transcripts. The primer set for the first-round RT-PCR of the TCR CDR3 was HTBI. TCRdb reprocessed the multiplex PCR reads via MiXCR and lists one record per CDR3 protein. Of about 570,000 distinct CDR3 sequences detected, around 46% appear once; the ten largest clones hold around 20%. The sequenced sample was peripheral blood or thyroid tissue (not recorded which). The receptors come from an adult woman with Graves' disease, either hyperthyroidism or ophthalmopathy (not recorded which).

The chain has TRBV7-9 and TRBJ1-2; D may be TRBD1 (6 bases). Germline assignment: CDR1 SEHNR and CDR2 FQNEAQ (reference sequence). V shed 5 bases and J shed 2 bases, with 12 bases lying between them. The CDR3 covers 14 residues. The CDR3 sequence: CASSPSGGNYGYTF. As DNA, the CDR3 is TGTGCCAGCAGCCCAAGTGGGGGCAACTATGGCTACACCTTC.

This clonotype occurred a few times. The J gene is TRBJ1-5, the V gene TRBV20-1, with 9 bases lining up with TRBD1. The CDR3 loop spans 17 amino acids. Germline CDR1 is DFQATT and CDR2 is SNEGSKA (reference sequence). The ends lost 4 bases at V and 3 bases at J; junction bases unmatched: 13. The CDR3 sequence is CSATQGALSFSNQPQHF. The DNA of the CDR3 is TGCAGTGCTACACAGGGGGCTTTGTCGTTTTCCAATCAGCCCCAGCATTTT.

The table lists this clonotype with many counts. This chain links TRBV20-1 with TRBJ2-7; D possibly uses TRBD1 or TRBD2 (5 bases each). There are 13 residues in the CDR3. Germline values: CDR1 DFQATT, CDR2 SNEGSKA (reference sequence). CDR3: CASSGTLTYEQYF. DNA for the CDR3: TGCGCCTCCTCCGGGACGTTGACCTACGAGCAGTACTTC.

This clonotype has only one observation. V is TRBV12-3 or TRBV12-4 and J is TRBJ1-1; D gene uncertain. Trimming took 3 bases from V and 7 from J, leaving 6 bases between them. The CDR3 runs 11 residues. The CDR3 DNA is TGTGCCAGCAGTTTCCGTAATGAAGCTTTCTTT. Its translation: CASSFRNEAFF.

This chain links TRBV6-1 with TRBJ2-7; TRBD1 matches at 10 bases. Germline loops: CDR1 MNHNS, CDR2 SASEGT. Trimming cost V 7 bases and J 3 bases; bases outside gene matches: 6. This CDR3 comprises 14 residues. This CDR3 is CASTGGQGFYEQYF. In nucleotides, the CDR3 is TGTGCCAGCACCGGGGGACAGGGGTTCTACGAGCAGTACTTC.

This clonotype came up many times. V gene TRBV20-1 combines with J gene TRBJ1-4; no clear D. The ends were cut back, 5 bases at V and 7 bases at J, with 14 bases in the middle. Germline V CDR1 and CDR2: DFQATT, SNEGSKA (reference sequence). This CDR3 is 13 amino acids long. DNA of the CDR3: TGCAGTGCTCTTTACACCGAGGGTGAAAAACTGTTTTTT. Amino acid sequence: CSALYTEGEKLFF.

The chain links TRBV29-1 to TRBJ2-7; 8 nucleotides match TRBD1. The CDR3 has 12 residues. Germline assignment: CDR1 SQVTM and CDR2 ANQGSEA. Trimming took 4 bases from V and 2 from J; bases not matched to a gene: 1. In DNA form, the CDR3 reads TGCAGCGTTGGCAGGGGGCCCTACGAGCAGTACTTC. Translated: CSVGRGPYEQYF.

V and J are TRBV20-1 and TRBJ2-6; 12 nucleotides line up with TRBD2. In germline, CDR1 is DFQATT, CDR2 SNEGSKA (reference sequence). The CDR3 extends over 17 amino acids. V lost 0 bases, J lost 2 bases, and 2 bases stayed unmatched. CDR3 amino acids: CSARDGLAGTGANVLTF. The CDR3 nucleotides are TGCAGTGCTAGAGATGGACTAGCGGGAACTGGGGCCAACGTCCTGACTTTC.

This clonotype was found many times. The chain uses TRBV4-2 and TRBJ1-1; 8 nucleotides agree with TRBD1. In germline, CDR1 is LGHNA, CDR2 YNFKEQ. This CDR3 contains 14 residues. Trimming at V came to 1 base and at J to 3 bases, leaving 1 base not matched to a gene. The CDR3, as DNA: TGTGCCAGCAGCCAAGTGACAGGGGACACTGAAGCTTTCTTT. As protein: CASSQVTGDTEAFF.

The sample holds many counts of this clonotype. The chain combines TRBV20-1 with TRBJ1-5; no reliable D call. V lost 0 bases and J 6 bases, leaving 9 bases between the germline ends. The CDR3 is 13 amino acids. Germline-derived CDR1 and CDR2 are DFQATT and SNEGSKA (reference sequence). CDR3 amino acids: CSARDYGSQPQHF. The CDR3, as DNA: TGCAGTGCTAGAGATTACGGGAGTCAGCCCCAGCATTTT.

The chain is built from TRBV28 and TRBJ1-2; D may be TRBD1 (6 bases). This CDR3 region has 13 residues. The germline V and J ends were trimmed by 2 bases and 7 bases, with 11 bases remaining between them. The germline V gene encodes CDR1 MDHEN and CDR2 SYDVKM. The CDR3: CASSLIGGLGYTF. The DNA of the CDR3 is TGTGCCAGCAGTTTAATCGGGGGGCTTGGCTACACCTTC.

This clonotype was seen repeatedly, ten times or more. This chain joins TRBV10-2 and TRBJ2-7; tentatively, D is TRBD2 (6 bases). This CDR3 is 11 amino acids long. Trimming cost V 2 bases and J 11 bases, with 10 bases left between them. The V gene's germline CDR1 is WSHSY and CDR2 SAAADI. The CDR3 DNA follows: TGCGCCAGCAGTGAGGGTCGGAGGGAGTACTTC. This translates into CASSEGRREYF.

As concerns this clonotype: The germline gene is not matched at one end of the junction; a read error may be the cause. The rearrangement uses TRBV10-3 and TRBJ2-7, with 8 bases aligning to TRBD1. The CDR3 covers 12 residues. Germline CDR1 is ENHRY and CDR2 is SYGVKD. The CDR3 loop is CASRQGSYAQYF. As DNA, the CDR3 is TGTGCCTCGCGACAGGGGTCCTACGCGCAGTACTTC.

This clonotype has only a few counts. The rearrangement links TRBV5-1 to TRBJ2-2; the D gene is possibly TRBD1 (6 bases). Germline assignment: CDR1 SGHRS and CDR2 YFSETQ. Trimming took off 0 bases at V and 5 bases at J, with 14 bases between the two ends. This CDR3 is built from 16 residues. The CDR3, as DNA: TGCGCCAGCAGCTTGGATGGGGGCAGGCTTACCGGGGAGCTGTTTTTT. It translates to CASSLDGGRLTGELFF.

This chain connects TRBV20-1 to TRBJ1-5; D ambiguous. The CDR3 consists of 15 residues. Germline V gives CDR1 DFQATT, CDR2 SNEGSKA (reference sequence). CDR3 in amino acids: CSSMASTKQYQPQHF. DNA of the CDR3: TGCAGCTCCATGGCTAGCACCAAACAGTATCAGCCCCAGCATTTT.

This chain joins TRBV7-9 and TRBJ1-1; D possibly corresponds to TRBD1 (5 bases). Germline loops: CDR1 SEHNR, CDR2 FQNEAQ (reference sequence). This CDR3 has 14 residues. Trimming left V 5 bases short and J 3 bases short, with 13 bases between. The CDR3 is CASSVRDGDTEAFF. The DNA for the CDR3 is TGTGCCAGCAGCGTCCGGGACGGGGACACTGAAGCTTTCTTT.

The chain recombines TRBV29-1 with TRBJ1-2; maybe TRBD1 (5 bases). The CDR3 covers 11 residues. Trimming took 7 bases from V and 4 from J, leaving 10 bases between them. Germline V CDR1 and CDR2: SQVTM, ANQGSEA. CDR3 DNA sequence: TGCAGCGACGACAGCCCCTATGGCTACACCTTC. Its translation is CSDDSPYGYTF.

This clonotype was seen at least ten times. The rearrangement uses TRBV11-1 and TRBJ1-1; 8 bases are shared with TRBD1. V shed 5 bases and J 3 bases; nucleotides not matched to a gene: 5. The V gene's germline CDR1 is SGHAT and CDR2 FQDESV (reference sequence). The CDR3 contains 14 residues. CDR3 loop: CASSRTGKDTEAFF. The DNA of the CDR3 is TGTGCCAGCAGCAGGACAGGGAAGGACACTGAAGCTTTCTTT.

The sample holds many counts of this clonotype. The chain carries TRBV6-5 and TRBJ1-1; D unclear. Trimming took 6 bases from V and 1 from J, leaving 15 bases between them. Germline assignment: CDR1 MNHEY and CDR2 SVGAGI. The CDR3 has 15 amino acids. In nucleotides, the CDR3 is TGTGCCAGCAGCTCATTTGGACGGAAGAACACTGAAGCTTTCTTT. Encoded protein: CASSSFGRKNTEAFF.

Comments on this clonotype: One end of the junction does not line up with germline, which may come from a read error. The rearrangement uses TRBV4-2 and TRBJ1-2; no clear D gene. The CDR3 totals 11 residues. The germline gives CDR1 LGHNA, CDR2 YNFKEQ. The CDR3, as DNA: TGTGCCAGCAGCCAAGAGTGTGGCTACACCTTT. This gives the protein CASSQECGYTF.

This chain joins TRBV9 and TRBJ1-2, with TRBD1 matching 7 bases. The CDR3 spans 15 residues. Germline V gene sequence: CDR1 SGDLS, CDR2 YYNGEE. The junction had 12 bases not matched to a gene; V was cut back by 3 bases and J by 7 bases. CDR3 protein: CASSAGFDREGGYTF. The CDR3 DNA reads as TGTGCCAGCAGCGCCGGATTTGACAGGGAGGGTGGCTACACCTTC.

The CDR3 spells CASSQDPKPNSPLHF. In DNA, the CDR3 is TGTGCCAGCAGCCAAGATCCAAAGCCTAATTCACCCCTCCACTTT. This chain uses TRBV7-2 with TRBJ1-6, with unresolved D. CDR1 and CDR2 from the germline V gene are SGHTA and FQGNSA. The CDR3 covers 15 residues. V lost 5 bases, J lost 6 bases, and 14 bases lay in between.

This clonotype was recorded many times. This rearrangement joins TRBV19 to TRBJ2-7; 7 positions match TRBD2. The CDR3 covers 14 residues. Germline loops: CDR1 LNHDA, CDR2 SQIVND (reference sequence). V lost 6 bases to trimming and J lost 2 bases; unmatched junction nucleotides: 7. CDR3 DNA: TGTGCCAGTAGCCCTGGGAGCGGGACCTACGAGCAGTACTTC. It is translated as CASSPGSGTYEQYF.

The chain joins TRBV10-3 to TRBJ2-5, with D possibly called TRBD1 or TRBD2 (5 bases each). The CDR3 extends over 15 amino acids. Trimming stripped 2 bases from V and 4 bases from J, with 14 bases between. CDR1 ENHRY and CDR2 SYGVKD come from the germline V gene. The CDR3 here is CAISEEGLDRETQYF. The CDR3 region has the DNA TGTGCCATCAGTGAGGAGGGGCTGGATAGAGAGACCCAGTACTTC.

This clonotype was counted a single time. The genes are TRBV11-2 and TRBJ1-2; D is ambiguous. The CDR3 sequence is 14 residues long. Germline CDR1 SGHAT, CDR2 FQNNGV. Trimming took off 5 bases at V and 4 bases at J, with 14 bases between the two ends. CDR3 in DNA: TGTGCCAGCAGCGTTGAAGTCGCATCCTATGGCTACACCTTC. It is translated as CASSVEVASYGYTF.

The J gene is TRBJ2-7, the V gene TRBV30; D may be TRBD1 or TRBD2 (5 bases each). Trimming left V 3 bases short and J 6 bases short, with 15 bases between. This CDR3 comprises 13 residues. CDR1 and CDR2 from the germline V gene are GTSNPN and SVGIG (reference sequence). The CDR3 protein is CAWRGTGPCEQYF. CDR3 coding DNA: TGTGCCTGGAGGGGGACGGGCCCCTGCGAGCAGTACTTC.

The chain combines TRBV2 with TRBJ2-4; TRBD2 matches 7 bases. The V and J ends lost 4 bases and 4 bases, in that order; junction bases with no gene match: 4. CDR1 SNHLY and CDR2 FYNNEI come from the germline V gene. This CDR3 comprises 14 residues. DNA for the CDR3: TGTGCCAGCAGTGGGGAGCGGGGTAAAAACATTCAGTACTTC. As protein: CASSGERGKNIQYF.

The rearrangement uses TRBV12-3 or TRBV12-4 and TRBJ1-2; D is undetermined. This CDR3 has 13 residues. V lost 4 bases to trimming and J lost 5 bases, with 11 bases between them. The CDR3 DNA reads TGTGCCAGCAGTTCCCAGCTTGGGTATGGCTACACCTTC. This gives the protein CASSSQLGYGYTF.

In this sample, this clonotype turned up a few times. The J gene is TRBJ2-7, the V gene TRBV12-3 or TRBV12-4; 7 positions agree with TRBD1. The CDR3 has 17 amino acids. Germline trimming cut 1 base from V and 4 bases from J; bases unmatched to any gene: 13. As DNA, the CDR3 is TGTGCCAGCAGTTTAGTCCGCGGCGGTCAGGGGGAATACGAGCAGTACTTC. This sequence encodes CASSLVRGGQGEYEQYF.

This clonotype was observed many times. This chain uses TRBV5-5 with TRBJ1-1; D ambiguous. V shed 1 base and J shed 1 base, with 11 bases lying between them. The CDR3 contains 15 residues. In germline, CDR1 is SGHKS, CDR2 YYEKEE (reference sequence). CDR3 sequence (DNA): TGTGCCAGCAGCTTGTTCGCCGCACAGAACACTGAAGCTTTCTTT. Protein product: CASSLFAAQNTEAFF.

Many counts were recorded for this clonotype. The V gene is TRBV7-9, the J gene TRBJ1-5, with a tentative D call TRBD1 (6 bases). V was pared by 5 bases and J by 5 bases, with 13 bases between. Germline CDR1 is SEHNR and CDR2 is FQNEAQ (reference sequence). CDR3 length equals 14 residues. CDR3 nucleotides: TGTGCCAGCAGCCCCCGGGGGCGTCATCAGCCCCAGCATTTT. This gives the protein CASSPRGRHQPQHF.